Listed here are 15 T cell receptor beta chains from one sample, sequenced in a study of identical twins. TCRdb re-called the 5' RACE reads through MiXCR, storing one row per CDR3 protein. The data contain roughly 720,000 distinct CDR3 sequences, 15% to 20% of them singletons. These data were also reused for a study on T cells expressing NK-cell markers.

Sequenced material: PBMCs. The receptors shown here come from a young woman in good health.

This clonotype appeared a few times. CDR3 in amino acids: CSAGTGAYEQYF. CDR3 coding DNA: TGCAGCGCCGGGACAGGTGCATACGAGCAGTACTTC. The genes are TRBV29-1 and TRBJ2-7; the match to TRBD1 covers 8 bases. This CDR3 is 12 amino acids long. Germline-derived CDR1 and CDR2 are SQVTM and ANQGSEA. The V gene end was trimmed by 7 bases and the J gene end by 4 bases; junction bases not matched to a gene: 6.

This chain joins TRBV20-1 and TRBJ2-4; 8 bases fit TRBD1. With 5 bases clipped from V and 4 bases from J, the junction kept 7 bases outside the gene matches. The CDR3 length is 14 residues. The germline gives CDR1 DFQATT, CDR2 SNEGSKA (reference sequence). CDR3 loop: CSAPGGGTKNIQYF. For the CDR3, the DNA is TGCAGTGCTCCAGGGGGCGGAACAAAAAACATTCAGTACTTC.

The rearrangement joins TRBV12-5 to TRBJ2-1, with D perhaps assigned TRBD1 or TRBD2 (8 bases each). This CDR3 comprises 20 residues. Germline CDR1 is LGHNT and CDR2 is FRNRAP. Between the trimmed V and J ends, which lost 0 bases and 5 bases, there was a span of 26 bases. In nucleotides, the CDR3 is TGTGCTAGTGGTTTGGTATATGCAGGGGGCGGGAGGTATAACGACAATGAGCAGTTCTTC. It is translated as CASGLVYAGGGRYNDNEQFF.

This clonotype showed up many times. A much larger clonotype is one base distant, so this may be a read error. The chain is built from TRBV12-3 or TRBV12-4 and TRBJ2-7, with unresolved D. Deletions cut 3 bases from V and 3 bases from J, with 3 bases between. The CDR3 is 11 amino acids. This chain's CDR3 is CASSFFYEQYF. CDR3 nucleotides: TGTGCCAGCAGTTTCTTCTACGAGCAGTACTTC.

This clonotype was counted a few times. The chain links TRBV14 to TRBJ2-7; D is unclear. V lost 1 base and J lost 3, with 4 bases in between. The germline V gene encodes CDR1 SGHDN and CDR2 FVKESK. The CDR3 contains 12 residues. The CDR3 spells CASSQVNYEQYF. CDR3 DNA sequence: TGTGCCAGCAGCCAAGTTAACTACGAGCAGTACTTC.

Only a few counts were recorded for this clonotype. Because the CDR3's place on the DNA is in doubt, the DNA is left out and the CDR3 is given as listed by TCRdb. V and J are TRBV21-1 and TRBJ2-7; whether TRBD2, the table's D call, matches the DNA was not checked. TRBV21-1 is a pseudogene locus. The CDR3 extends over 16 residues, inclusive of both ends. CDR3 region: CASSKVAAGSSYEQYF.

This clonotype was found a few times. The chain is built from TRBV4-3 and TRBJ2-7; D possibly uses TRBD1 or TRBD2 (5 bases each). Trimming pared 0 bases from V and 2 bases from J, leaving 11 bases between. The CDR3 extends over 15 amino acids. Germline-derived CDR1 and CDR2 are LGHNA and YSLEER. CDR3 sequence (DNA): TGCGCCAGCAGCCAAGAGAGGGGCAGAGCCTACGAGCAGTACTTC. It translates to CASSQERGRAYEQYF.

The chain is built from TRBV20-1 and TRBJ1-5, with TRBD1 identical over 8 bases. Germline trimming cut 5 bases from V and 5 bases from J; bases unmatched to any gene: 2. CDR3 length: 12 amino acids. The germline V gene encodes CDR1 DFQATT and CDR2 SNEGSKA (reference sequence). The CDR3: CSAGQGHQPQHF. The CDR3 DNA reads TGCAGTGCTGGACAGGGCCATCAGCCCCAGCATTTT.

The chain recombines TRBV12-3 or TRBV12-4 with TRBJ2-1; D unresolved. Between the trimmed V and J ends, which lost 3 bases and 0 bases, there was a span of 9 bases. The CDR3 spans 15 residues. The CDR3, as DNA: TGTGCCAGCAGTTTTTCTGGCTTCTCCTACAATGAGCAGTTCTTC. Protein product: CASSFSGFSYNEQFF.

The V call is TRBV5-1, the J call TRBJ2-4, with D possibly TRBD1 on 6 matching bases. The CDR3 has 15 amino acids. Germline CDR1 is SGHRS and CDR2 is YFSETQ. V lost 4 bases and J 6 bases, leaving 17 bases between the germline ends. The CDR3 spells CASSPPDSTTNIQYF. The DNA of the CDR3 is TGCGCCAGCAGCCCACCGGACAGCACCACAAACATTCAGTACTTC.

Only a few counts were recorded for this clonotype. The J gene is TRBJ2-4, the V gene TRBV20-1; D not resolved. Germline loops: CDR1 DFQATT, CDR2 SNEGSKA (reference sequence). This CDR3 is 14 amino acids long. V lost 2 bases and J 2 bases, leaving 10 bases between the germline ends. The CDR3 region is CSARTGLSKNIQYF. The CDR3, as DNA: TGCAGTGCTAGAACTGGCCTCTCCAAAAACATTCAGTACTTC.

This clonotype was detected only a few times. The chain recombines TRBV12-3 or TRBV12-4 with TRBJ2-1; 14 positions agree with TRBD2. The junction had 7 bases not matched to a gene; V was cut back by 6 bases and J by 9 bases. The CDR3 covers 15 residues. The CDR3 coding sequence is TGTGCCAGCAGCACGACTAGCGGGAGGGCTGGTGAGCAGTTCTTC. Translated: CASSTTSGRAGEQFF.

The table lists this clonotype with a few counts. The chain uses TRBV5-1 and TRBJ1-1, with D unclear. Germline lookup yields CDR1 SGHRS and CDR2 YFSETQ. This CDR3 comprises 14 residues. V lost 1 base and J 3 bases, leaving 10 bases between the germline ends. The CDR3 nucleotides are TGCGCCAGCAGCTTGAACGGGCTGGACACTGAAGCTTTCTTT. This encodes CASSLNGLDTEAFF.

The table lists this clonotype with a few counts. The V gene is TRBV5-5, the J gene TRBJ2-7; D possibly corresponds to TRBD2 (5 bases). Per the germline V gene, CDR1 is SGHKS and CDR2 is YYEKEE (reference sequence). V was trimmed by 2 bases and J by 7 bases, leaving 16 bases between them. This CDR3 has 14 amino acids. DNA for the CDR3: TGTGCCAGCAGCTTTAGTAGGGTAACGGGGGAGCAGTACTTC. This translates into CASSFSRVTGEQYF.

This clonotype was seen a handful of times. CDR3 residues: CASSQEALSGTGELFF. The CDR3 DNA follows: TGCGCCAGCAGCCAAGAGGCCCTTAGCGGTACCGGGGAGCTGTTTTTT. V gene TRBV4-3 combines with J gene TRBJ2-2; possible D gene TRBD2, 6 bases. V dropped 0 bases and J dropped 5 bases, with 13 bases sitting between them. Germline V gene data show CDR1 as LGHNA and CDR2 as YSLEER. The CDR3 runs to 16 residues.